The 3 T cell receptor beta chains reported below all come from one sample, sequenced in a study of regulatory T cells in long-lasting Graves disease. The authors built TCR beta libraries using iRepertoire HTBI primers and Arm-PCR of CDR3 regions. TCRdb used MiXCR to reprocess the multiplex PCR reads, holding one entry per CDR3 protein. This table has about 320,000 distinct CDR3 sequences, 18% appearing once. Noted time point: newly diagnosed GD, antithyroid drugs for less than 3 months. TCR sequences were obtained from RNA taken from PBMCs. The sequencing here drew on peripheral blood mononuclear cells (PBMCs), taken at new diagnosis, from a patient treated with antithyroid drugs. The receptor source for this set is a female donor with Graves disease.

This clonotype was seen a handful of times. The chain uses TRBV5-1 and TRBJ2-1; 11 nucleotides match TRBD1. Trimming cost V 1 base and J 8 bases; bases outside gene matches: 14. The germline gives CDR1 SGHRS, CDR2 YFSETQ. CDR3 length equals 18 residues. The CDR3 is CASSLPPLKDRGQDEQFF. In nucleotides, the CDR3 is TGCGCCAGCAGCTTGCCCCCGCTCAAGGACAGGGGGCAGGATGAGCAGTTCTTC.

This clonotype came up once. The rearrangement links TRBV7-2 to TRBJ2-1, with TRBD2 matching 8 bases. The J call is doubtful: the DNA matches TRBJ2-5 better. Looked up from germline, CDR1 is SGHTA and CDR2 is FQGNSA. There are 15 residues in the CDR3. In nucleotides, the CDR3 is TGTGCCAGCAGCTTTTCGGGACTAGTAGGAGAGACCCAGTACTTC. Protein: CASSFSGLVGETQYF.

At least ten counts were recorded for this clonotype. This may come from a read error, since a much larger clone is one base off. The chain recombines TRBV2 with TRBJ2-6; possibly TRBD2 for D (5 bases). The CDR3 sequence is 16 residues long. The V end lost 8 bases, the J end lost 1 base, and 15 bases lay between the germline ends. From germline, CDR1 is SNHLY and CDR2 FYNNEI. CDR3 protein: CASGSRGPSGANVLTF. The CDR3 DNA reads TGTGCCAGCGGGTCACGGGGTCCATCTGGGGCCAACGTCCTGACTTTC.